These 20 T cell receptor beta chains originate from one sample sequenced in a study of Ad26.COV2.S vaccination and SARS-CoV-2 variants. Profiled with immunoSEQ multiplex PCR; TCRdb holds only in-frame clones, not every one. Of roughly 150,000 clones listed, 75% to 90% are singletons. The starting material was peripheral blood, obtained after recovery from COVID-19. The receptors were gathered from a human donor who had recovered from COVID-19.

The chain is built from TRBV7-9 and TRBJ2-3; TRBD2 agrees at 7 bases. Germline lookup yields CDR1 SEHNR and CDR2 FQNEAQ (reference sequence). The CDR3 loop spans 15 amino acids. V lost 5 bases and J lost 2; bases outside the gene matches: 7. Here the CDR3 DNA reads TGTGCCAGCAGCCCTACGACTAGCCCCACAGATACGCAGTATTTT. This codes for CASSPTTSPTDTQYF. Complete variable domain (other parts from reference TRBV7-9 and TRBJ2-3): DTGVSQNPRHKITKRGQNVTFRCDPISEHNRLYWYRQTLGQGPEFLTYFQNEAQLEKSRLLSDRFSAERPKGSFSTLEIQRTEQGDSAMYLCASSPTTSPTDTQYFGPGTRLTVL.

The genes are TRBV7-9 and TRBJ2-3; D gene ambiguous. From germline, CDR1 is SEHNR and CDR2 FQNEAQ (reference sequence). There are 14 residues in the CDR3. Trimming left V 2 bases short and J 4 bases short, with 10 bases between. This CDR3 reads CASSLTLFSDTQYF. In DNA, the CDR3 is TGTGCCAGCAGCTTAACCCTCTTCTCAGATACGCAGTATTTT.

This chain connects TRBV4-1 to TRBJ2-1, with 8 bases fitting TRBD2. V lost 1 base, J lost 5 bases, and 10 bases stayed unmatched. The germline V gene encodes CDR1 MGHRA and CDR2 YSYEKL. There are 17 residues in the CDR3. In DNA form, the CDR3 reads TGCGCCAGCAGCCAAGTTTCCCCCGGGGGGGCCCACAATGAGCAGTTCTTC. Its translation: CASSQVSPGGAHNEQFF.

V is TRBV6-5 and J is TRBJ2-3, with D perhaps TRBD2 (6 bases). V lost 7 bases and J 4 bases, leaving 15 bases between the germline ends. CDR1 is MNHEY and CDR2 is SVGAGI in the germline V gene. This CDR3 has 14 residues. CDR3 DNA: TGTGCCAGCAAAAGCGGGCCCGGGGCAGATACGCAGTATTTT. This codes for CASKSGPGADTQYF.

The rearrangement links TRBV3-1 (or the pseudogene TRBV3-2) to TRBJ2-2, with D unresolved. The CDR3 contains 14 residues. The germline gives CDR1 LGHDT, CDR2 YNNKEL (reference sequence). The ends were cut back, 1 base at V and 4 bases at J, with 7 bases in the middle. The CDR3 here is CASSQALPTGELFF. The DNA for the CDR3 is TGTGCCAGCAGCCAAGCGCTTCCCACCGGGGAGCTGTTTTTT.

V is TRBV6-5 and J is TRBJ1-1, with D possibly being TRBD1 (5 bases). Trimming took 6 bases from V and 0 from J, leaving 11 bases between them. The CDR3 totals 14 residues. Germline CDR1 reads MNHEY; CDR2 reads SVGAGI. The CDR3 bases are TGTGCCAGCAGCCCCAGGGCCATGAACACTGAAGCTTTCTTT. As protein: CASSPRAMNTEAFF.

The rearrangement uses TRBV11-2 and TRBJ2-3; 11 bases agree with TRBD1. V lost 5 bases to trimming and J lost 6 bases; unmatched junction nucleotides: 10. The CDR3 is 16 residues long. Germline lookup yields CDR1 SGHAT and CDR2 FQNNGV. The CDR3 protein is CASSPSDRGLSDTQYF. The CDR3 nucleotides read TGTGCCAGCAGCCCGTCGGACAGGGGGCTTTCGGATACGCAGTATTTT.

This rearrangement joins TRBV5-8 to TRBJ1-1; tentatively, D is TRBD1 (6 bases). The CDR3 runs 14 residues. Germline CDR1 SGHTS, CDR2 YDEGEE. The V and J ends lost 5 bases and 4 bases respectively, with 15 bases between them. CDR3 in amino acids: CASRPALTGTEAFF. The CDR3 DNA sequence: TGTGCCAGCAGACCCGCCCTGACAGGCACTGAAGCTTTCTTT.

This rearrangement joins TRBV6-2 or TRBV6-3 to TRBJ1-4, with D perhaps matching TRBD1 (6 bases). Germline CDR1 reads MNHEY; CDR2 reads SVGEGT. The CDR3 has 14 residues. V was shortened by 2 bases and J by 8 bases, with 12 bases between the two germline ends. The CDR3 region is CASSYTTGSEKLFF. CDR3 nucleotide sequence: TGTGCCAGCAGTTACACGACAGGCTCCGAAAAACTGTTTTTT.

This clone has only a few counts. J is TRBJ1-6 and V is TRBV7-8, with D uncertain. The germline gives CDR1 SGHVS, CDR2 FQNEAQ. This CDR3 spans 14 amino acids. Trimming stripped 2 bases from V and 3 bases from J, with 5 bases between. The chain's CDR3 is CASSLNGYNSPLHF. The CDR3 DNA reads as TGTGCCAGCAGCTTAAACGGCTATAATTCACCCCTCCACTTT.

This sequence joins TRBV25-1 and TRBJ2-6, with D uncertain. Germline V gene lookup returns CDR1 MGHDK and CDR2 SYGVNS. The V gene lost 2 bases and the J gene lost 1 base, with 6 bases spanning the gap. The CDR3 extends over 15 amino acids. Written as DNA, the CDR3 is TGTGCCAGCAGTGAACCCGGTTCTGGGGCCAACGTCCTGACTTTC. This translates into CASSEPGSGANVLTF.

The table lists this clone with a count of one. This rearrangement joins TRBV4-3 to TRBJ2-2; D might be TRBD2 (6 bases). Germline V CDR1 and CDR2: LGHNA, YSLEER. The CDR3 extends over 16 amino acids. V lost 0 bases to trimming and J lost 1 base, with 9 bases between them. The DNA for the CDR3 is TGCGCCAGCAGCCAAGAACCAGCGGGGAACACCGGGGAGCTGTTTTTT. This translates into CASSQEPAGNTGELFF.

The gene calls are TRBV4-1 and TRBJ2-1; D is possibly TRBD2 (6 bases). The germline CDR1 and CDR2 sequences are MGHRA and YSYEKL. V gave up 8 bases and J gave up 7 bases, with 6 bases separating them. The CDR3 has 10 amino acids. This CDR3 reads CASGGNEQFF. CDR3 nucleotide sequence: TGCGCCAGCGGGGGGAATGAGCAGTTCTTC.

The chain couples TRBV27 to TRBJ1-5; a weak D match, TRBD1 (6 bases). Trimming stripped 2 bases from V and 0 bases from J, with 8 bases between. Germline loops: CDR1 MNHEY, CDR2 SMNVEV (reference sequence). The CDR3 length is 15 residues. The CDR3 loop reads CASSLTGYSNQPQHF. The CDR3 DNA is TGTGCCAGCAGTTTAACAGGGTATAGCAATCAGCCCCAGCATTTT.

The DNA for the CDR3 is TGCGCCAGCAGTGATACTAGCGGGAAAGGACTGGGCTTCACAGATACGCAGTATTTT. Amino acids: CASSDTSGKGLGFTDTQYF. This chain links TRBV10-1 with TRBJ2-3; 10 nucleotides line up with TRBD2. The CDR3 sequence is 19 residues long. Germline assignment: CDR1 WNHNN and CDR2 SYGVQD (reference sequence). J lost 2 bases, V lost 3 bases, and 14 bases had no gene match.

This clone was recorded only once. The V call is TRBV15, the J call TRBJ2-1; the match to TRBD1 covers 8 bases. CDR1 is LNHNV, CDR2 YYDKDF, per germline (reference sequence). V lost 3 bases, J lost 15 bases, and 4 bases stayed unmatched. The CDR3 contains 11 residues. In DNA form, the CDR3 reads TGTGCCACCAGCAGGACAGGGGTCGGGTTCTTC. Its protein product is CATSRTGVGFF. Drawing the rest from reference TRBV15 and TRBJ2-1, the complete variable domain is DAMVIQNPRYQVTQFGKPVTLSCSQTLNHNVMYWYQQKSSQAPKLLFHYYDKDFNNEADTPDNFQSRRPNTSFCFLDIRSPGLGDTAMYLCATSRTGVGFFGPGTRLTVL.

J is TRBJ2-1 and V is TRBV5-6, with D hard to call. CDR1 and CDR2 (germline): SGHDT, YYEEEE. V was shortened by 0 bases and J by 1 base, with 8 bases between the two germline ends. This CDR3 has 15 residues. In nucleotides, the CDR3 is TGTGCCAGCAGCTTGGTCCAGGAATCCTACAATGAGCAGTTCTTC. It yields the protein CASSLVQESYNEQFF. The entire variable domain, with the rest obtained from reference TRBV5-6 and TRBJ2-1, is as follows: DAGVTQSPTHLIKTRGQQVTLRCSPKSGHDTVSWYQQALGQGPQFIFQYYEEEERQRGNFPDRFSGHQFPNYSSELNVNALLLGDSALYLCASSLVQESYNEQFFGPGTRLTVL.

The chain has TRBV19 and TRBJ2-2, with unresolved D. The V end was cut by 3 bases, the J end by 5 bases, with 10 bases between. Germline CDR1 and CDR2: LNHDA and SQIVND (reference sequence). This CDR3 region has 14 residues. This CDR3 is CASSMRMVTGELFF. The CDR3 DNA reads TGTGCCAGTAGTATGAGGATGGTTACCGGGGAGCTGTTTTTT.

The rearrangement uses TRBV7-8 and TRBJ1-2; 7 bases line up with TRBD1. V lost 1 base to trimming and J lost 0 bases; unmatched junction nucleotides: 2. Per germline, CDR1 SGHVS and CDR2 FQNEAQ. There are 15 residues in the CDR3. The CDR3 nucleotides are TGTGCCAGCAGCTTAGGGACAGGCCCTAACTATGGCTACACCTTC. Its translation: CASSLGTGPNYGYTF.

The chain couples TRBV5-1 to TRBJ2-7; no clear D. V lost 0 bases and J 6 bases, leaving 19 bases between the germline ends. The CDR3 spans 16 residues. Germline V lookup: CDR1 SGHRS, CDR2 YFSETQ. This chain's CDR3 is CASSLAPGLENFEQYF. The CDR3 bases are TGCGCCAGCAGCTTGGCCCCCGGATTGGAAAACTTCGAGCAGTACTTC.